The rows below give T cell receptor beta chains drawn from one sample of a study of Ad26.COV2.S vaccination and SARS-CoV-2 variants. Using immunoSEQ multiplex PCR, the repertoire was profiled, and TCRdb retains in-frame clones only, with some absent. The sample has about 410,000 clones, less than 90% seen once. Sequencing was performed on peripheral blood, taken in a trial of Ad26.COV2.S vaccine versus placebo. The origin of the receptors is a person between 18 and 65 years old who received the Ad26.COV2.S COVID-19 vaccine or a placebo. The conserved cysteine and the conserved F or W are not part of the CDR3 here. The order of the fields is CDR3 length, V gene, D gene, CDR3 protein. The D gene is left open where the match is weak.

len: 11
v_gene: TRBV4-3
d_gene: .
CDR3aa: ASSQDREAAQY

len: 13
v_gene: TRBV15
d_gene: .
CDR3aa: ATSAPRAASNEQF

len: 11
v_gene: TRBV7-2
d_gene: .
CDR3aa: ASSLGEGTEAF

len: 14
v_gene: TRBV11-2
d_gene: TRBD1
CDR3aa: ASSLVSGQGVETQY

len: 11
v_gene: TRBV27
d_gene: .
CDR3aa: ASSTGNNSPLH

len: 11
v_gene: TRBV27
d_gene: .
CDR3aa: ASSHKFNYGYT

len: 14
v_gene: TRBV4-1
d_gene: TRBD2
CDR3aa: ASSQELAGAYNEQF

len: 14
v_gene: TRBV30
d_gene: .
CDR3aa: AWGNWGAGGQETQY

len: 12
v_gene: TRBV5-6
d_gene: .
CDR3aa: ASLRSGSLHEQY

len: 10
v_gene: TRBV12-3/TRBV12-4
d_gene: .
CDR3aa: ASSKQGYEQY

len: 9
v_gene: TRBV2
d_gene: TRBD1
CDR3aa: ASGTGRGAF

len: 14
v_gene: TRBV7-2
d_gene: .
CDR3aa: ASSLLDTFIQETQY

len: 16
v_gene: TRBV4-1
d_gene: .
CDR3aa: ASSPNPITREGTDTQY

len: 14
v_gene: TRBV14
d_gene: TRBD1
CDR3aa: ASSQWGQGAYTEAF

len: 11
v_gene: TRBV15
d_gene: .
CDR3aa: ATSRDQGEKLF

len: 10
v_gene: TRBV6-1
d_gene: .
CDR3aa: ASSDAVGELF

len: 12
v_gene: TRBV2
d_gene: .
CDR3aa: ASADGRLNEKLF

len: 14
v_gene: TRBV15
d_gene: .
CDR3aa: ATSRDTGVHQETQY

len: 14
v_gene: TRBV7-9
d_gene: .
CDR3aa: ASSSGDGYSGNTIY

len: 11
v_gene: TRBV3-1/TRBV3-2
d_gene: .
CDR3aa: ASSQDPDQPQH

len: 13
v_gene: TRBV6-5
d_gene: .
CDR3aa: ASSYSSGLNTEAF

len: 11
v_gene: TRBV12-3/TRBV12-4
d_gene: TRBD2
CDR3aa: ASSVGLVGEQY

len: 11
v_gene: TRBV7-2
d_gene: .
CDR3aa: AESISGANVLT

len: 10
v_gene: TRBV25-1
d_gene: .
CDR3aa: ASDGGADTQY

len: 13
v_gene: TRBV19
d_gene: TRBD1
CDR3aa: ASSIPRGLDQPQH